The 19 T cell receptor beta chains below were found in one sample sequenced in a study of OX40 agonist ivuxolimab in advanced cancers. Sequenced by immunoSEQ multiplex PCR; TCRdb stores in-frame clones only, minus some. This sample has tens of thousands of clones, with 70% to 90% found just once. The sequencing here drew on CD4+ or CD8+ T cells sorted from blood, taken in a trial of the OX40 agonist ivuxolimab. The receptors shown here come from an adult with an advanced solid tumor such as melanoma, head and neck, liver or kidney cancer.

The V and J genes are TRBV5-1 and TRBJ2-1, with TRBD2 matching 8 bases. Trimming at V came to 4 bases and at J to 0 bases, leaving 9 bases not matched to a gene. This CDR3 contains 17 residues. The germline CDR1 and CDR2 sequences are SGHRS and YFSETQ. CDR3 amino acids: CASSRSPTSGSYNEQFF. CDR3 bases: TGCGCCAGCAGCCGATCCCCCACTAGCGGCTCCTACAATGAGCAGTTCTTC.

V usage is TRBV6-5 and J usage is TRBJ1-6, with 8 positions matching TRBD1. CDR3 length: 16 amino acids. Looked up from germline, CDR1 is MNHEY and CDR2 is SVGAGI. The V segment lost 2 bases and the J segment 9 bases; nucleotides outside the gene matches: 9. Here the CDR3 reads CASSYHAGQGGSPLHF. The CDR3 nucleotides are TGTGCCAGCAGTTACCATGCCGGACAGGGAGGTTCACCCCTCCACTTT.

The chain joins TRBV5-1 to TRBJ2-1; 9 bases agree with TRBD1. The germline gives CDR1 SGHRS, CDR2 YFSETQ. V dropped 4 bases and J dropped 7; count of bases not matched to a gene: 6. The CDR3 consists of 14 residues. CDR3 in DNA: TGCGCCAGCAGCCGAAGGACAGGGGTGAATGAGCAGTTCTTC. Its protein product is CASSRRTGVNEQFF. The variable domain in full, with the rest retrieved from reference TRBV5-1 and TRBJ2-1, is KAGVTQTPRYLIKTRGQQVTLSCSPISGHRSVSWYQQTPGQGLQFLFEYFSETQRNKGNFPGRFSGRQFSNSRSEMNVSTLELGDSALYLCASSRRTGVNEQFFGPGTRLTVL.

The chain is built from TRBV6-4 and TRBJ2-7; possible D gene TRBD1, 6 bases. The germline V and J ends were trimmed by 3 bases and 6 bases, with 12 bases remaining between them. Germline loops: CDR1 MRHNA, CDR2 SNTAGT. This CDR3 is 13 amino acids long. The CDR3 is CASSESQGTEQYF. The CDR3 coding sequence is TGTGCCAGCAGTGAGAGTCAGGGGACCGAGCAGTACTTC.

This chain links TRBV10-2 with TRBJ1-2; TRBD1 aligns across 7 bases. The trim removed 3 bases at V and 12 bases at J, leaving 16 bases unmatched. The CDR3 runs to 15 residues. Germline V gene sequence: CDR1 WSHSY, CDR2 SAAADI. The CDR3 sequence is CASSDLSAVGQSHTF. CDR3 nucleotide sequence: TGCGCCAGCAGTGATCTAAGTGCCGTGGGACAGTCCCACACCTTC.

The rearrangement joins TRBV6-5 to TRBJ1-3, with D perhaps matching TRBD1 (5 bases). The CDR3 covers 13 residues. Germline V lookup: CDR1 MNHEY, CDR2 SVGAGI. V gave up 8 bases and J gave up 4 bases, with 12 bases separating them. CDR3 in amino acids: CASSVGTGNTIYF. The CDR3 region has the DNA TGTGCCAGCTCTGTGGGGACGGGAAACACCATATATTTT.

This chain links TRBV4-3 with TRBJ2-3, with D perhaps TRBD2 (5 bases). Germline V lookup: CDR1 LGHNA, CDR2 YSLEER. Trimming pared 4 bases from V and 0 bases from J, leaving 11 bases between. There are 15 residues in the CDR3. The DNA of the CDR3 is TGCGCCAGCAGCCCTAGACCGGGGAGCACAGATACGCAGTATTTT. It encodes CASSPRPGSTDTQYF.

The chain couples TRBV19 to TRBJ2-6, with D possibly being TRBD1 or TRBD2 (5 bases each). V lost 8 bases, J lost 1 base, and 21 bases lay in between. The CDR3 length is 18 residues. Germline V gene sequence: CDR1 LNHDA, CDR2 SQIVND (reference sequence). CDR3: CASGDGTEYLSGANVLTF. CDR3 in DNA: TGTGCCAGTGGAGACGGGACGGAATACCTTTCTGGGGCCAACGTCCTGACTTTC. Using reference TRBV19 and TRBJ2-6 for the parts outside the CDR3, the full variable domain is DGGITQSPKYLFRKEGQNVTLSCEQNLNHDAMYWYRQDPGQGLRLIYYSQIVNDFQKGDIAEGYSVSREKKESFPLTVTSAQKNPTAFYLCASGDGTEYLSGANVLTFGAGSRLTVL.

The chain carries TRBV5-5 and TRBJ2-3; 7 nucleotides match TRBD2. The CDR3 extends over 14 amino acids. Germline CDR1 and CDR2: SGHKS and YYEKEE (reference sequence). Trimming cost V 2 bases and J 2 bases; bases outside gene matches: 2. The CDR3 region has the DNA TGTGCCAGCAGCTTCGGGACTAACACAGATACGCAGTATTTT. Its translation is CASSFGTNTDTQYF.

CDR3 region: CASSLVAGGHYEQYF. In DNA form, the CDR3 reads TGCGCCAGCAGCTTAGTGGCGGGAGGACACTACGAGCAGTACTTC. The chain couples TRBV5-1 to TRBJ2-7; 8 nucleotides line up with TRBD2. The CDR3 totals 15 residues. Germline V gene lookup returns CDR1 SGHRS and CDR2 YFSETQ. J was trimmed by 3 bases and V by 2 bases; bases with no gene match: 7. Full variable domain (missing parts from reference TRBV5-1 and TRBJ2-7): KAGVTQTPRYLIKTRGQQVTLSCSPISGHRSVSWYQQTPGQGLQFLFEYFSETQRNKGNFPGRFSGRQFSNSRSEMNVSTLELGDSALYLCASSLVAGGHYEQYFGPGTRLTVT.

This clone showed up just a few times. V gene TRBV19 combines with J gene TRBJ2-1; 9 bases agree with TRBD1. The germline CDR1 and CDR2 sequences are LNHDA and SQIVND (reference sequence). The CDR3 covers 14 residues. V shed 5 bases, J shed 6 bases, and the junction held 5 bases outside the gene matches. For the CDR3, the DNA is TGTGCCAGTAGTCATGGGACAGGGTCCAATGAGCAGTTCTTC. Its translation is CASSHGTGSNEQFF.

The chain has TRBV10-3 and TRBJ2-1, with 10 bases matching TRBD1. Germline values: CDR1 ENHRY, CDR2 SYGVKD. V was clipped by 5 bases and J by 6 bases; unmatched bases: 1. The CDR3 spans 13 residues. DNA of the CDR3: TGTGCCATCAGTAGGACAGGGGGCAATGAGCAGTTCTTC. Its protein product is CAISRTGGNEQFF.

This chain connects TRBV18 to TRBJ1-5, with 12 positions matching TRBD1. The CDR3 has 17 residues. Unmatched junction bases numbered 9, after V lost 3 bases and J lost 6 bases. Germline CDR1 reads KGHSH; CDR2 reads LQKENI. CDR3 DNA: TGTGCCAGCTCACCGGGGACAGGGGGCGGTTCGGGTCAGCCCCAGCATTTT. The encoded protein is CASSPGTGGGSGQPQHF. Filled out from reference TRBV18 and TRBJ1-5, the complete variable domain reads NAGVMQNPRHLVRRRGQEARLRCSPMKGHSHVYWYRQLPEEGLKFMVYLQKENIIDESGMPKERFSAEFPKEGPSILRIQQVVRGDSAAYFCASSPGTGGGSGQPQHFGDGTRLSIL.

This rearrangement joins TRBV4-3 to TRBJ1-4, with D hard to call. The V gene's germline CDR1 is LGHNA and CDR2 YSLEER. This CDR3 is 15 amino acids long. V was pared by 5 bases and J by 5 bases, with 15 bases between. DNA for the CDR3: TGCGCCAGCAGCGCGGGTCCCTCGGGGAATGAAAAACTGTTTTTT. It translates to CASSAGPSGNEKLFF.

The chain has TRBV7-9 and TRBJ2-5, with TRBD2 as a possible D gene (6 bases). Trimming removed 5 bases at V and 5 bases at J, with 18 bases between. Germline V gene sequence: CDR1 SEHNR, CDR2 FQNEAQ (reference sequence). The CDR3 spans 15 residues. The chain's CDR3 is CASSPEWRVGETQYF. The DNA of the CDR3 is TGTGCCAGCAGCCCCGAGTGGAGGGTCGGGGAGACCCAGTACTTC.

This chain connects TRBV28 to TRBJ2-7; 11 nucleotides match TRBD1. This CDR3 region has 15 residues. V shed 1 base, J shed 5 bases, and the junction held 4 bases outside the gene matches. Germline CDR1 and CDR2: MDHEN and SYDVKM. As DNA, the CDR3 is TGTGCCAGCAGTTTATACCGGACAGGGGGCAACGAGCAGTACTTC. Translated: CASSLYRTGGNEQYF.

The CDR3 here is CAISGLDTSGELFF. CDR3 DNA sequence: TGTGCCATCAGTGGACTAGACACCTCCGGGGAGCTGTTTTTT. The V gene is TRBV10-3, the J gene TRBJ2-2; TRBD2 is a possible D gene (6 bases). V shed 4 bases and J shed 6 bases, with 12 bases lying between them. CDR3 length: 14 amino acids. The V gene's germline CDR1 is ENHRY and CDR2 SYGVKD.

About this clone: Other nucleotide sequences from this sample produce the same CDR3. The rearrangement links TRBV19 to TRBJ2-3; 7 positions match TRBD2. The CDR3 loop spans 14 amino acids. Looked up from germline, CDR1 is LNHDA and CDR2 is SQIVND (reference sequence). V trimming: 4 bases; J trimming: 0 bases; junction bases outside the gene matches: 1. The CDR3 is CASSRGGSTDTQYF. The CDR3 region has the DNA TGTGCCAGTAGTAGGGGGGGTAGCACAGATACGCAGTATTTT.

A single count supports this clone. CDR3 residues: CASSLQGLAGADTQYF. DNA for the CDR3: TGTGCCAGCAGCTTACAGGGACTAGCGGGAGCAGATACGCAGTATTTT. The chain recombines TRBV7-2 with TRBJ2-3, with 14 positions matching TRBD2. Germline loops: CDR1 SGHTA, CDR2 FQGNSA. With 2 bases clipped from V and 4 bases from J, the junction kept 2 bases outside the gene matches. The length of the CDR3 is 16 residues.